The T cell receptor (beta chain) described here comes from a study of lymphopenia after photon versus proton radiotherapy. Profiled with immunoSEQ multiplex PCR; TCRdb holds only in-frame clones, not every one. Among some 20,000 clones listed, almost 85% were seen once. Per the germline V gene, CDR1 is SGHVS and CDR2 is FNYEAQ. The CDR3 length is 15 residues. Trimming removed 8 bases from V and 9 bases from J; junction bases left unmatched: 14. Points from the study as a whole: Better survival with proton therapy was suggested as possible, not demonstrated. Relative stability marked proton patients; photon patients lost diversity and naive cells. After the lymphocyte nadir, photon-treated repertoires showed oligoclonal expansion, especially of CD8+ Temra cells. A bigger post-nadir fall in TCR diversity correlated inversely with survival time in deceased patients.

A note on this clone: Its specificity is not known.

Specimen: peripheral blood, collected from a patient treated with photon-based radiotherapy. The clonotype comes from a woman between 50 and 59 years old with pancreatic cancer. The rearrangement uses TRBV7-6 and TRBJ2-1; 9 nucleotides agree with TRBD2. The CDR3, as DNA: TGTGCCAGCGCCGTGGGGGCTAGCGGGAATAGTGAGCAGTTCTTC. Protein sequence: CASAVGASGNSEQFF.